These 27 T cell receptor beta chains share one sample of origin, sequenced in a study of a mutant IDH1 vaccine in newly diagnosed glioma. Sequenced by immunoSEQ multiplex PCR; TCRdb stores in-frame clones only, minus some. In the table there are around 62,000 clones, around 91% of which are singletons. What these receptors recognize is not known. Noted time point: week 11, during vaccination. Vaccination comprised doses that each held 300 ug of mutant IDH1 20-mer peptide, plus topical imiquimod. The starting material was PBMCs, obtained from a glioma patient whose treatment included an IDH1 peptide vaccine. The receptors come from a man aged 35 to 55 with glioma.

The chain has TRBV20-1 and TRBJ2-7; the D is unclear. This CDR3 is 11 amino acids long. V was pared by 5 bases and J by 4 bases, with 9 bases between. CDR1 and CDR2 (germline): DFQATT, SNEGSKA (reference sequence). CDR3 region: CSALGPYEQYF. The CDR3 DNA sequence: TGCAGTGCTCTCGGGCCATACGAGCAGTACTTC.

The chain links TRBV11-2 to TRBJ2-5; possible D gene TRBD1, 5 bases. Trimming stripped 0 bases from V and 5 bases from J, with 13 bases between. The CDR3 contains 15 residues. CDR1 SGHAT and CDR2 FQNNGV come from the germline V gene. The CDR3 DNA sequence: TGTGCCAGCAGCTTAGATGGGGCTAGGATGGAGACCCAGTACTTC. Translation gives CASSLDGARMETQYF.

This rearrangement joins TRBV5-1 to TRBJ2-2, with D perhaps matching TRBD1 or TRBD2 (5 bases each). The ends were cut back, 4 bases at V and 5 bases at J, with 15 bases in the middle. The CDR3 length is 15 residues. Looked up from germline, CDR1 is SGHRS and CDR2 is YFSETQ. In DNA, the CDR3 is TGCGCCAGCAGCCCATGGGACCGTGGGACCGGGGAGCTGTTTTTT. As protein: CASSPWDRGTGELFF. The entire variable domain, with the rest obtained from reference TRBV5-1 and TRBJ2-2, is as follows: KAGVTQTPRYLIKTRGQQVTLSCSPISGHRSVSWYQQTPGQGLQFLFEYFSETQRNKGNFPGRFSGRQFSNSRSEMNVSTLELGDSALYLCASSPWDRGTGELFFGEGSRLTVL.

V is TRBV7-9 and J is TRBJ2-2; a weak D match, TRBD2 (5 bases). This CDR3 is built from 17 residues. V was shortened by 1 base and J by 1 base, with 13 bases between the two germline ends. Looked up from germline, CDR1 is SEHNR and CDR2 is FQNEAQ (reference sequence). The CDR3, as DNA: TGTGCCAGCAGCTTAGGAGAGGGTCGGAAGAACACCGGGGAGCTGTTTTTT. It specifies CASSLGEGRKNTGELFF.

This chain uses TRBV5-6 with TRBJ2-1; 7 bases line up with TRBD2. Trimming took 4 bases from V and 4 from J; bases not matched to a gene: 11. The CDR3 contains 16 residues. CDR1 and CDR2 from the germline V gene are SGHDT and YYEEEE. The CDR3, as DNA: TGTGCCAGCAGCCCTACCCCGGCTAGCGGATACAATGAGCAGTTCTTC. Translation gives CASSPTPASGYNEQFF.

V is TRBV18 and J is TRBJ1-2, with 7 bases aligning to TRBD1. V shed 3 bases, J shed 3 bases, and the junction held 13 bases outside the gene matches. Germline assignment: CDR1 KGHSH and CDR2 LQKENI. This CDR3 is built from 17 residues. The CDR3 is CASSPIRDSQGDYGYTF. CDR3 coding DNA: TGTGCCAGCTCACCCATACGGGACAGCCAAGGGGACTATGGCTACACCTTC.

V gene TRBV27 combines with J gene TRBJ1-6; 9 bases match TRBD1. This CDR3 spans 15 amino acids. The ends lost 5 bases at V and 11 bases at J; junction bases unmatched: 10. Germline CDR1 reads MNHEY; CDR2 reads SMNVEV (reference sequence). CDR3 DNA: TGTGCCAGCAGTACCCCGACAGGGGGTCTGACACCCCTCCACTTT. Encoded protein: CASSTPTGGLTPLHF.

The V gene is TRBV7-2, the J gene TRBJ1-4, with TRBD1 as a possible D gene (5 bases). Trimming took off 0 bases at V and 4 bases at J, with 9 bases between the two ends. Looked up from germline, CDR1 is SGHTA and CDR2 is FQGNSA. This CDR3 comprises 15 residues. CDR3 sequence: CASSLALGVNEKLFF. The CDR3 DNA sequence: TGTGCCAGCAGCTTAGCGCTGGGGGTTAATGAAAAACTGTTTTTT.

This clone is a singleton in its sample. The V and J genes are TRBV28 and TRBJ1-1; no definite D call. V dropped 5 bases and J dropped 4 bases, with 11 bases sitting between them. Germline V lookup: CDR1 MDHEN, CDR2 SYDVKM. CDR3 length: 13 residues. The CDR3 DNA reads as TGTGCCAGCAGTGTTGTGGAGGGCACTGAAGCTTTCTTT. Its protein product is CASSVVEGTEAFF.

This clone turned up a few times. V gene TRBV30 combines with J gene TRBJ2-3; TRBD1 or TRBD2 may be the D gene (5 bases each). The CDR3 consists of 10 residues. Germline values: CDR1 GTSNPN, CDR2 SVGIG (reference sequence). V lost 8 bases and J 6 bases, leaving 9 bases between the germline ends. The DNA of the CDR3 is TGTGCCGAGGGGCGGGATACGCAGTATTTT. Translating it yields CAEGRDTQYF.

The chain has TRBV18 and TRBJ2-1, with TRBD2 matching 11 bases. Trimming at V came to 2 bases and at J to 12 bases, leaving 6 bases not matched to a gene. The CDR3 contains 14 residues. Germline CDR1 reads KGHSH; CDR2 reads LQKENI. The CDR3 DNA is TGTGCCAGCTCACCAGAGATTAGCGGGAGGGGGCAGTTCTTC. Encoded protein: CASSPEISGRGQFF.

The V call is TRBV6-6, the J call TRBJ1-2; D possibly corresponds to TRBD1 (6 bases). The CDR3 sequence is 14 residues long. Germline V gene lookup returns CDR1 MNHNY and CDR2 SVGAGI (reference sequence). Trimming removed 2 bases at V and 8 bases at J, with 15 bases between. The CDR3 loop reads CASSYGGGLKGYTF. CDR3 DNA: TGTGCCAGCAGTTACGGGGGGGGCCTGAAGGGCTACACCTTC.

The V call is TRBV7-9, the J call TRBJ2-5, with 7 bases fitting TRBD1. CDR1 is SEHNR and CDR2 is FQNEAQ in the germline V gene (reference sequence). The J segment lost 5 bases and the V segment lost 5 bases, leaving 11 bases of the junction unmatched. The CDR3 extends over 15 amino acids. The CDR3 DNA is TGTGCCAGCAGCCCATGGGGGACAGTAGGGGAGACCCAGTACTTC. Translation: CASSPWGTVGETQYF.

This clone was seen once. The V gene is TRBV9, the J gene TRBJ1-2, with D perhaps TRBD1 (5 bases). Trimming stripped 0 bases from V and 0 bases from J, with 9 bases between. The germline gives CDR1 SGDLS, CDR2 YYNGEE. The CDR3 has 15 residues. Here the CDR3 DNA reads TGTGCCAGCAGCGTAGAGCAGGGATCTAACTATGGCTACACCTTC. Protein: CASSVEQGSNYGYTF.

The chain has TRBV29-1 and TRBJ2-1; 9 bases map to TRBD2. The CDR3 spans 14 residues. CDR1 and CDR2 from the germline V gene are SQVTM and ANQGSEA. Trimming took 4 bases from V and 4 from J; bases not matched to a gene: 5. CDR3: CSVASGTPYNEQFF. CDR3 nucleotide sequence: TGCAGCGTTGCTAGCGGGACCCCATACAATGAGCAGTTCTTC.

The V and J genes are TRBV7-9 and TRBJ2-7; D unclear. Germline assignment: CDR1 SEHNR and CDR2 FQNEAQ (reference sequence). The V end was cut by 6 bases, the J end by 1 base, with 10 bases between. The CDR3 length is 13 residues. This CDR3 reads CASSHGDSYEQYF. CDR3 DNA sequence: TGTGCCAGCAGTCATGGAGATTCCTACGAGCAGTACTTC.

This clone appeared once. The chain recombines TRBV10-1 with TRBJ2-7; D is perhaps TRBD1 (6 bases). Germline V gene sequence: CDR1 WNHNN, CDR2 SYGVQD (reference sequence). The CDR3 loop spans 13 amino acids. V lost 1 base and J lost 3, with 7 bases in between. CDR3 region: CASSELQGYEQYF. CDR3 DNA: TGCGCCAGCAGTGAGTTACAGGGCTACGAGCAGTACTTC.

This chain links TRBV10-2 with TRBJ1-4; 11 bases match TRBD1. The V gene's germline CDR1 is WSHSY and CDR2 SAAADI. The CDR3 length is 14 residues. J was trimmed by 8 bases and V by 8 bases; bases with no gene match: 7. The CDR3 sequence: CASGQDRGREKLFF. In nucleotides, the CDR3 is TGCGCCAGCGGACAGGACAGGGGGCGGGAAAAACTGTTTTTT.

The chain combines TRBV7-9 with TRBJ2-6, with D unclear. Germline CDR1 SEHNR, CDR2 FQNEAQ (reference sequence). The V and J ends lost 5 bases and 2 bases respectively, with 13 bases between them. The CDR3 sequence is 16 residues long. The CDR3 DNA sequence: TGTGCCAGCAGCCGACCTCGGCCTACTGGGGCCAACGTCCTGACTTTC. As protein: CASSRPRPTGANVLTF.

The chain joins TRBV27 to TRBJ2-1; 7 nucleotides match TRBD2. Trimming cost V 3 bases and J 15 bases; bases outside gene matches: 8. The CDR3 is 12 residues long. The germline V gene has CDR1 MNHEY and CDR2 SMNVEV (reference sequence). CDR3: CASSFGGGPRFF. The CDR3 nucleotides read TGTGCCAGCAGTTTTGGGGGGGGTCCGAGGTTCTTC.

This chain uses TRBV29-1 with TRBJ1-2; TRBD1 is a possible D gene (5 bases). Germline V gene lookup returns CDR1 SQVTM and CDR2 ANQGSEA. This CDR3 has 13 residues. V lost 2 bases and J 7 bases, leaving 14 bases between the germline ends. The CDR3 is CSVERGQGGGYTF. Written as DNA, the CDR3 is TGCAGCGTTGAACGAGGTCAGGGCGGTGGCTACACCTTC.

This chain links TRBV11-3 with TRBJ1-1, with a possible D match to TRBD1 (5 bases). Trimming pared 5 bases from V and 1 base from J, leaving 11 bases between. The CDR3 has 14 amino acids. CDR1 is SGHNT, CDR2 YENEEA, per germline. The CDR3 sequence is CASSKGRANTEAFF. CDR3 nucleotide sequence: TGTGCCAGCAGCAAGGGACGGGCGAACACTGAAGCTTTCTTT.

This clone was picked up one time. This chain connects TRBV19 to TRBJ2-7; 11 positions match TRBD2. J gave up 0 bases and V 5 bases, and 6 bases lay outside the gene matches. In germline, CDR1 is LNHDA, CDR2 SQIVND (reference sequence). The CDR3 length is 16 residues. As DNA, the CDR3 is TGTGCCAGTAGTGATACTAGCGGGAGTTTCTCCTACGAGCAGTACTTC. This gives the protein CASSDTSGSFSYEQYF.

This sequence joins TRBV5-1 and TRBJ2-3; no reliable D call. CDR1 is SGHRS and CDR2 is YFSETQ in the germline V gene. The V and J ends lost 0 bases and 0 bases respectively, with 5 bases between them. CDR3 length: 14 residues. In nucleotides, the CDR3 is TGCGCCAGCAGCTTGGGGCAGAGCACAGATACGCAGTATTTT. Translating gives CASSLGQSTDTQYF.

This clone was recorded once. J is TRBJ1-4 and V is TRBV15; 11 nucleotides match TRBD1. The CDR3 is 17 residues long. The germline CDR1 and CDR2 sequences are LNHNV and YYDKDF (reference sequence). J gave up 6 bases and V 2 bases, and 8 bases lay outside the gene matches. CDR3 protein: CATSRTRTGGGDEKLFF. The DNA of the CDR3 is TGTGCCACCAGCAGAACTCGGACAGGGGGCGGGGATGAAAAACTGTTTTTT.

The chain carries TRBV30 and TRBJ1-3; D is possibly TRBD1 (5 bases). V was trimmed by 2 bases and J by 0 bases, leaving 8 bases between them. Per the germline V gene, CDR1 is GTSNPN and CDR2 is SVGIG (reference sequence). The CDR3 loop spans 14 amino acids. The CDR3 loop is CAWSQGYSGNTIYF. CDR3 nucleotides: TGTGCCTGGAGTCAGGGTTACTCTGGAAACACCATATATTTT.

The chain joins TRBV7-8 to TRBJ1-5; D is unresolved. CDR1 and CDR2 from the germline V gene are SGHVS and FQNEAQ. The CDR3 length is 13 residues. V was cut by 3 bases and J by 4 bases, with 7 bases left in between. DNA for the CDR3: TGTGCCAGCAGCTTTGACTTTAATCAGCCCCAGCATTTT. Translation gives CASSFDFNQPQHF.